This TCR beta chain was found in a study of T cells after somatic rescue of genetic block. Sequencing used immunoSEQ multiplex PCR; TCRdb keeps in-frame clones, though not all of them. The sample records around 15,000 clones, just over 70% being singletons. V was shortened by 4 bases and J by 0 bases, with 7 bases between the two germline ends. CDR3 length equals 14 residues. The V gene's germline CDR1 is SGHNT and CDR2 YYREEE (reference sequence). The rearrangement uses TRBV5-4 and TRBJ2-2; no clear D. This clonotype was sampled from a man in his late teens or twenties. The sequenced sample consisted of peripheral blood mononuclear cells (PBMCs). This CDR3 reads CASSRTTNTGELFF. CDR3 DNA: TGTGCCAGCAGCCGCACTACGAACACCGGGGAGCTGTTTTTT.